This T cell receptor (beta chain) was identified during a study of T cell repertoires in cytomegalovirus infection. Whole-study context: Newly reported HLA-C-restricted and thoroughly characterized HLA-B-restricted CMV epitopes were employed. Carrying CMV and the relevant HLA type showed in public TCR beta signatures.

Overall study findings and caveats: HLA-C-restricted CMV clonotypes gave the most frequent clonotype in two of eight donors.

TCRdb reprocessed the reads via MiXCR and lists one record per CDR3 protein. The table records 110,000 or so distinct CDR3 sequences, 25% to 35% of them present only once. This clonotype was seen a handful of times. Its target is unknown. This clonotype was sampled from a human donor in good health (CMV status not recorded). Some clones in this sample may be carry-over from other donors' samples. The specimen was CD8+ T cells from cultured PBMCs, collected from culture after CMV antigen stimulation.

The CDR3 sequence is CSVGWTRDAEAFF. For the CDR3, the DNA is TGCAGCGTTGGGTGGACAAGGGATGCTGAAGCTTTCTTT. This chain uses TRBV29-1 with TRBJ1-1; tentative D call: TRBD1 (5 bases). This CDR3 contains 13 residues. V was pared by 4 bases and J by 6 bases, with 15 bases between. Germline V CDR1 and CDR2: SQVTM, ANQGSEA. The variable domain in full, completed from reference TRBV29-1 and TRBJ1-1, reads SAVISQKPSRDICQRGTSLTIQCQVDSQVTMMFWYRQQPGQSLTLIATANQGSEATYESGFVIDKFPISRPNLTFSTLTVSNMSPEDSSIYLCSVGWTRDAEAFFGQGTRLTVV.